Listed here are 14 T cell receptor beta chains from one sample, sequenced in a study of OX40 agonist ivuxolimab in advanced cancers. TCRdb's table, derived via immunoSEQ multiplex PCR, lists solely in-frame clones and lacks some. The data show roughly 20,000 clones, more than 70% seen once. Material: CD4+ or CD8+ T cells sorted from blood, obtained in a trial of the OX40 agonist ivuxolimab. All receptors come from an adult with an advanced solid tumor such as melanoma, head and neck, liver or kidney cancer.

The chain employs TRBV6-5 and TRBJ2-7; D may correspond to TRBD1 or TRBD2 (5 bases each). CDR3 size: 10 residues. In germline, CDR1 is MNHEY, CDR2 SVGAGI. Trimming shortened V by 5 bases and J by 7 bases, and 6 bases separated the two germline ends. The CDR3 loop is CASSGGEQYF. CDR3 DNA: TGTGCCAGCAGTGGGGGAGAGCAGTACTTC.

This clone is a singleton in its sample. This chain links TRBV15 with TRBJ2-1; the match to TRBD2 covers 9 bases. The CDR3 is 16 amino acids. The germline V gene encodes CDR1 LNHNV and CDR2 YYDKDF (reference sequence). Unmatched junction bases numbered 11, after V lost 3 bases and J lost 8 bases. The CDR3 sequence is CATSSSWAGGPDEQFF. CDR3 DNA sequence: TGTGCCACCAGCAGTTCGTGGGCGGGGGGGCCCGATGAGCAGTTCTTC.

The V and J genes are TRBV13 and TRBJ2-3, with TRBD2 identical over 7 bases. Unmatched junction bases numbered 9, after V lost 5 bases and J lost 4 bases. This CDR3 contains 15 residues. Germline V CDR1 and CDR2: PRHDT, FYEKMQ (reference sequence). This chain's CDR3 is CASSPGGGPADTQYF. The CDR3 nucleotides are TGTGCCAGCAGCCCGGGGGGAGGTCCCGCAGATACGCAGTATTTT.

This sequence joins TRBV27 and TRBJ1-5; 8 nucleotides match TRBD1. The germline gives CDR1 MNHEY, CDR2 SMNVEV (reference sequence). V dropped 2 bases and J dropped 6; count of bases not matched to a gene: 9. There are 16 residues in the CDR3. This chain's CDR3 is CASSLVVPGGFQPQHF. The DNA of the CDR3 is TGTGCCAGCAGTTTAGTCGTTCCAGGGGGCTTTCAGCCCCAGCATTTT.

The rearrangement uses TRBV7-9 and TRBJ2-7; D is perhaps TRBD1 or TRBD2 (5 bases each). V lost 1 base and J 4 bases, leaving 11 bases between the germline ends. Germline CDR1 SEHNR, CDR2 FQNEAQ (reference sequence). The CDR3 extends over 14 amino acids. Here the CDR3 DNA reads TGTGCCAGCAGCTTAGGGGATGGGGGATACGAGCAGTACTTC. Amino acids: CASSLGDGGYEQYF.

This clone came up once. The chain links TRBV7-9 to TRBJ2-7; D is possibly TRBD2 (6 bases). There are 15 residues in the CDR3. CDR1 and CDR2 from the germline V gene are SEHNR and FQNEAQ (reference sequence). The V end was cut by 4 bases, the J end by 2 bases, with 15 bases between. The CDR3 is CASSSQKGLPYEQYF. In DNA, the CDR3 is TGTGCCAGCAGCTCTCAAAAGGGACTGCCCTACGAGCAGTACTTC.

The chain joins TRBV5-4 to TRBJ2-7; TRBD1 is a possible D gene (5 bases). The V and J ends lost 4 bases and 7 bases respectively, with 24 bases between them. Germline V gene sequence: CDR1 SGHNT, CDR2 YYREEE (reference sequence). The CDR3 runs to 16 residues. The CDR3 reads CASSLIPRVNGEEQYF. In DNA form, the CDR3 reads TGTGCCAGCAGCCTAATCCCCAGGGTAAATGGAGAAGAGCAGTACTTC.

The count of this clone is one. The V call is TRBV30, the J call TRBJ2-5, with TRBD2 matching 10 bases. The V gene end was trimmed by 5 bases and the J gene end by 5 bases; junction bases not matched to a gene: 11. CDR1 and CDR2 (germline): GTSNPN, SVGIG (reference sequence). CDR3 length: 15 amino acids. The CDR3 coding sequence is TGTGCCTGGGACCTAGCGGGGGCCCTCCGGGAGACCCAGTACTTC. It specifies CAWDLAGALRETQYF.

This clone was seen a single time. The chain recombines TRBV7-8 with TRBJ1-1; D is ambiguous. Germline-derived CDR1 and CDR2 are SGHVS and FQNEAQ. Trimming removed 3 bases at V and 7 bases at J, with 12 bases between. The CDR3 totals 13 residues. This CDR3 is CASSLEGMDEAFF. The CDR3 DNA is TGTGCCAGCAGCTTGGAGGGAATGGATGAAGCTTTCTTT. Combining the CDR3 with reference TRBV7-8 and TRBJ1-1 gives the whole variable domain GAGVSQSPRYKVAKRGQDVALRCDPISGHVSLFWYQQALGQGPEFLTYFQNEAQLDKSGLPSDRFFAERPEGSVSTLKIQRTQQEDSAVYLCASSLEGMDEAFFGQGTRLTVV.

The chain's CDR3 is CAWDRGSQPQHF. The CDR3 coding sequence is TGTGCCTGGGACAGGGGGAGTCAGCCCCAGCATTTT. The V call is TRBV30, the J call TRBJ1-5, with 9 bases lining up with TRBD1. V dropped 5 bases and J dropped 6; count of bases not matched to a gene: 2. The CDR3 loop spans 12 amino acids. In germline, CDR1 is GTSNPN, CDR2 SVGIG (reference sequence).

This chain links TRBV5-6 with TRBJ2-7; D gene unclear. CDR1 and CDR2 from the germline V gene are SGHDT and YYEEEE. The CDR3 covers 13 residues. V lost 2 bases, J lost 3 bases, and 9 bases lay in between. CDR3 sequence: CASSFGRFYEQYF. The DNA for the CDR3 is TGTGCCAGCAGCTTCGGCAGATTCTACGAGCAGTACTTC.

This clone was counted once. The germline gene is not matched at one end of the junction; a read error may be the cause. In DNA form, the CDR3 reads TGTGCCAGCAGTGCCGTACACGGAGAAAACTACGAGCAGTACTTC. This sequence encodes CASSAVHGENYEQYF. The V and J genes are TRBV10-3 and TRBJ2-7; D unresolved. Germline V gene sequence: CDR1 ENHRY, CDR2 SYGVKD. This CDR3 has 15 residues.

This rearrangement joins TRBV5-6 to TRBJ1-1, with TRBD1 matching 7 bases. V lost 4 bases to trimming and J lost 4 bases; unmatched junction nucleotides: 7. The CDR3 sequence is 14 residues long. CDR1 and CDR2 from the germline V gene are SGHDT and YYEEEE. Here the CDR3 reads CASSQPTGTTEAFF. CDR3 sequence (DNA): TGTGCCAGCAGCCAGCCGACAGGGACCACTGAAGCTTTCTTT.

V gene TRBV7-8 combines with J gene TRBJ2-7, with D tentatively TRBD2 (5 bases). The CDR3 spans 16 residues. Germline values: CDR1 SGHVS, CDR2 FQNEAQ. Trimming took off 0 bases at V and 0 bases at J, with 12 bases between the two ends. CDR3 loop: CASSLALAMSSYEQYF. The CDR3 nucleotides are TGTGCCAGCAGCTTAGCGCTAGCCATGAGCTCCTACGAGCAGTACTTC.